These 15 T cell receptor beta chains share one sample of origin, sequenced in a study of post-analysis software for immune sequencing data. These TCRs' antigens remain unknown. Findings of the study overall: About 5 TRBV segments were more frequent in patients than controls; TRBV5-6, TRBV5-1 and TRBV20-1 belonged to this group.

The TCR beta cDNA libraries contained unique molecular identifiers. TCRdb passed the PCR reads through MiXCR, listing each CDR3 protein once. The sample shows some 690,000 distinct CDR3 sequences, 30% of them seen only once. Source material: blood. The receptors stem from a girl between 10 and 17 years old with multiple sclerosis.

This chain links TRBV4-3 with TRBJ1-5; TRBD1 agrees at 7 bases. The CDR3 extends over 19 amino acids. The V gene's germline CDR1 is LGHNA and CDR2 YSLEER. The junction had 17 bases not matched to a gene; V was cut back by 0 bases and J by 6 bases. The chain's CDR3 is CASSQDVAVGGLGGQPQHF. The CDR3 bases are TGCGCCAGCAGCCAAGATGTCGCGGTAGGGGGCCTTGGAGGTCAGCCCCAGCATTTT.

This clonotype has more than one count but fewer than ten. The V call is TRBV20-1, the J call TRBJ2-3; TRBD2 matches 11 bases. J was trimmed by 2 bases and V by 0 bases; bases with no gene match: 16. From germline, CDR1 is DFQATT and CDR2 SNEGSKA (reference sequence). This CDR3 is built from 20 residues. The CDR3 DNA follows: TGCAGTGCTAGAGATCCCTATTACTTGTTAGCGGGAGGGTACACAGATACGCAGTATTTT. This sequence encodes CSARDPYYLLAGGYTDTQYF.

This clonotype turned up a few times. This rearrangement joins TRBV4-3 to TRBJ2-1; 10 bases map to TRBD1. This CDR3 region has 15 residues. The ends lost 6 bases at V and 4 bases at J; junction bases unmatched: 6. Looked up from germline, CDR1 is LGHNA and CDR2 is YSLEER. CDR3 nucleotides: TGCGCCAGCAGTCCGGACAGGGGGTGGTACAATGAGCAGTTCTTC. Translated, it gives CASSPDRGWYNEQFF.

The CDR3 DNA sequence: TGTGCCAGCAGTTTAATGCTAGCGGGGGCCGATACGCAGTATTTT. This sequence encodes CASSLMLAGADTQYF. The chain links TRBV28 to TRBJ2-3; 10 bases align to TRBD2. The germline V gene encodes CDR1 MDHEN and CDR2 SYDVKM. J was trimmed by 6 bases and V by 2 bases; bases with no gene match: 5. The CDR3 sequence is 15 residues long.

This clonotype showed up many times. In DNA form, the CDR3 reads TGCGCCAGCAGCCAATTCCCCGGTGGCGCCGAAATCGGAAACACCATATATTTT. The encoded protein is CASSQFPGGAEIGNTIYF. The chain couples TRBV4-1 to TRBJ1-3, with D uncertain. The CDR3 consists of 18 residues. Trimming took 2 bases from V and 4 from J, leaving 21 bases between them. Germline assignment: CDR1 MGHRA and CDR2 YSYEKL.

Worth noting for this clonotype: Mismatch with germline at one junction end may stem from a read error. The chain carries TRBV29-1 and TRBJ2-3; TRBD2 matches 10 bases. The CDR3 length is 17 residues. Germline V gene sequence: CDR1 SQVTM, CDR2 ANQGSEA. The CDR3 bases are TGCGGCGTTGAAGCCCCCGAGCTAGCGGGAGGCACAGATACGCAGTATTTT. Its protein is CGVEAPELAGGTDTQYF.

The chain uses TRBV5-1 and TRBJ2-7, with D tentatively TRBD2 (5 bases). The J call may be wrong; the DNA end is better matched by TRBJ2-4. The length of the CDR3 is 14 residues. Germline CDR1 reads SGHRS; CDR2 reads YFSETQ. Here the CDR3 DNA reads TGCGCCAGCAGCTTGGGACTTAATGGAGGCATTCAGTACTTC. Translating it yields CASSLGLNGGIQYF.

The chain has TRBV7-2 and TRBJ2-7; TRBD2 agrees at 11 bases. Germline trimming cut 5 bases from V and 6 bases from J; bases unmatched to any gene: 9. The germline gives CDR1 SGHTA, CDR2 FQGNSA. CDR3 length: 15 amino acids. CDR3 DNA: TGTGCCAGCAGCACTACTAGCGGGAGCTACGGCGAGCAGTACTTC. It yields the protein CASSTTSGSYGEQYF.

The chain couples TRBV27 to TRBJ1-1; D call uncertain. The CDR3 consists of 11 residues. The germline V and J ends were trimmed by 10 bases and 2 bases, with 8 bases remaining between them. Germline values: CDR1 MNHEY, CDR2 SMNVEV (reference sequence). The CDR3 protein is CATLFNTEAFF. CDR3 DNA sequence: TGTGCCACCCTATTCAACACTGAAGCTTTCTTT.

This clonotype was seen more than once but under ten times. The rearrangement uses TRBV20-1 and TRBJ2-7; 8 bases agree with TRBD2. Germline CDR1 and CDR2: DFQATT and SNEGSKA (reference sequence). Trimming took 6 bases from V and 7 from J; bases not matched to a gene: 14. The CDR3 is 14 residues long. This CDR3 is CSAQNPGLGPEQYF. As DNA, the CDR3 is TGCAGTGCCCAAAATCCGGGACTAGGCCCGGAGCAGTACTTC.

Only a few counts were recorded for this clonotype. The chain is built from TRBV7-9 and TRBJ2-7, with no clear D. V was cut by 6 bases and J by 2 bases, with 14 bases left in between. Germline lookup yields CDR1 SEHNR and CDR2 FQNEAQ (reference sequence). This CDR3 has 14 amino acids. This chain's CDR3 is CASSKRASTYEQYF. DNA of the CDR3: TGTGCCAGCAGTAAAAGGGCAAGCACCTACGAGCAGTACTTC.

The sample holds a few counts of this clonotype. The CDR3 DNA reads as TGTGCCAGCAGCCCCCCGGGAGCGGGAGAAGGGAATGAGCAGTTCTTC. The encoded protein is CASSPPGAGEGNEQFF. The chain combines TRBV7-9 with TRBJ2-1; 8 bases map to TRBD2. The V gene's germline CDR1 is SEHNR and CDR2 FQNEAQ (reference sequence). This CDR3 has 16 residues. V shed 5 bases, J shed 7 bases, and the junction held 13 bases outside the gene matches.

The CDR3 sequence is CATSRDFSGANVLTF. The CDR3 DNA is TGTGCCACCAGCAGAGATTTTTCAGGGGCCAACGTCCTGACTTTC. This rearrangement joins TRBV15 to TRBJ2-6; D remains unclear. Trimming took off 0 bases at V and 4 bases at J, with 7 bases between the two ends. From germline, CDR1 is LNHNV and CDR2 YYDKDF (reference sequence). This CDR3 is built from 15 residues.

This clonotype was seen a handful of times. V is TRBV20-1 and J is TRBJ2-3; 13 nucleotides align to TRBD2. CDR3 size: 17 residues. Germline loops: CDR1 DFQATT, CDR2 SNEGSKA (reference sequence). The J segment lost 1 base and the V segment lost 3 bases, leaving 7 bases of the junction unmatched. The CDR3 nucleotides are TGCAGTGCTAGTATACTAGCGGGAGGGATAGGCACAGATACGCAGTATTTT. It yields the protein CSASILAGGIGTDTQYF.

The V gene is TRBV4-1, the J gene TRBJ2-5; 9 bases fit TRBD1. Germline assignment: CDR1 MGHRA and CDR2 YSYEKL. The junction had 18 bases not matched to a gene; V was cut back by 2 bases and J by 11 bases. The CDR3 extends over 17 amino acids. The chain's CDR3 is CASSQTPAGTGSHEQYF. CDR3 sequence (DNA): TGCGCCAGCAGCCAAACTCCTGCCGGGACAGGGTCCCATGAGCAGTACTTC.